This T cell receptor beta chain was sequenced for a study of patients and donors after allogeneic stem cell transplantation. V was trimmed by 1 base and J by 4 bases, leaving 13 bases between them. The CDR3 has 15 residues. CDR1 is SQVTM, CDR2 ANQGSEA, per germline. Using its own MiXCR run on the RT-PCR reads, TCRdb lists one record per CDR3 protein. The sample comprises a few hundred thousand distinct CDR3 sequences, 12% to 15% of which are singletons, and around a tenth rests with the top ten. This clonotype was observed a handful of times. This chain connects TRBV29-1 to TRBJ1-4; no clear D gene. The origin of this receptor is a human donor who was either an allogeneic HSCT recipient or a stem cell or donor lymphocyte infusion donor (not recorded which). It is not recorded whose cells these are; they may come from a transplant donor. Sequencing input: blood, either unsorted or a sorted T cell fraction (not recorded which). CDR3 loop: CSVEVPGQLNEKLFF. CDR3 bases: TGCAGCGTTGAAGTTCCTGGCCAGCTTAATGAAAAACTGTTTTTT.